This T cell receptor (beta chain) was recorded in a study of naive CD8 T cells in extremely preterm neonates (dated by TCRdb to about 2017). Concerning the study at large: An age range of 25-50 years is given for the adult participants in the abstract, whereas a range of 20-50 years is given in the methods. The study compared the TCRbeta CDR3 repertoires of sorted naive CD8+ T cells among four age groups: extremely preterm neonates, term neonates, young children and adults.

Regarding this clone: What antigen it recognizes has not been identified. Per-base qualities were not stored, and no clone one base away is much larger.

Counted from cysteine to phenylalanine, this CDR3 has 15 amino acids. The DNA shown is the 45-base CDR3, in frame from base 1. CDR1 is given as MNHNS and CDR2 as SASEGT, both from the germline V gene. Relative to germline, V is missing 6 bases and J is missing 4 bases, with 9 bases of the junction outside any gene match. Overall results and qualifications from the work: Compared with the older groups, preterm CDR3s were shorter and closer to germline, carrying fewer N additions and showing less junctional trimming. The authors noted a small sample size and variable productive template counts among preterm samples as limitations. Significantly lower iChao1 richness than in all other age groups (p < 0.05) and an even clone distribution were observed in preterm neonates, indicating a less rich repertoire. Prospective longitudinal studies of preterm and term neonates were called for by the authors so that T cell development could be tracked within individuals. A higher proportion of shared CDR3 nucleotide sequences was found in preterm neonates (approximately 2.7%) than in term neonates (0.4%), young children (about 0.03%) and adults (approximately 0.01%).

The peripheral blood donors were five healthy children aged about 15-60 months who were having elective routine surgery, plus five healthy nonsmoking adults. The adult controls were healthy nonsmokers aged about 19-50 years, with a median age of around 36 years. A FACSAria III cell sorter was used to sort live, Annexin V-negative naive CD8+ T cells (CD3+CD8+CD45RA+CCR7+). Each sample yielded between roughly 17,000 and 100,000 sorted naive CD8+ T cells. Ficoll-Paque density gradient centrifugation was used to isolate mononuclear cells from diluted blood. Before sorting, mononuclear cells were cryopreserved in 10% DMSO plus 90% FBS and kept long term at -150 degrees C. After thawing, cells were stained with Annexin V along with antibodies against CD3, CD8, CCR7 and CD45RA. Genomic DNA was extracted from snap-frozen sorted cell pellets with the DNeasy Blood and Tissue Kit. TCRbeta CDR3 regions were amplified from genomic DNA by a two-step, bias-controlled multiplex PCR. The multiplex PCR used primers specific for every TRBV and TRBJ gene segment. The immunoSEQ Assay was used to generate TCRbeta repertoire data. Concerning the study's data processing: A relative-frequency ratio and a modified nearest-neighbor algorithm were applied to filter and cluster reads so that closely related sequences were merged. The V, D and J gene assignments for CDR3 sequences were based on IMGT annotation. Template counts were corrected for PCR amplification bias by normalization and were quantified against synthetic TCR CDR3 analog sequences. Only unique productive sequences, that is, in-frame CDR3 sequences lacking stop codons, were included in the analyses. The immunoSEQ Analyzer software was used to calculate iChao1 richness and clonality, with clonality defined as 1 minus Pielou's evenness. Statistical testing was performed in JMP, using Student's t-test or a non-parametric test depending on Shapiro-Wilk normality results. In TCRdb, the immuneACCESS table is reduced to in-frame sequences with V and J assigned. These tables do not hold every clone; where another copy was compared, an unresolved V gene accounts for under half, and the others remain unexplained. That table is the source of V, J and clone size, and D and trimming were worked out from the DNA. The sample yields approximately 5,000 clones; approximately 97% were counted once. The ten largest clones represent roughly 9.2% of the sample.

In this chain, TRBV6-1 is recombined with TRBJ1-5; TRBD1 fits 7 bases in the junction. The receptor was isolated from a human donor in good health. The sequenced sample was naive CD8+ T cells from blood. The sequenced DNA is TGTGCCAGCAGCGCGACCGGGACAGCTAATCAGCCCCAGCATTTT. It translates to CASSATGTANQPQHF.